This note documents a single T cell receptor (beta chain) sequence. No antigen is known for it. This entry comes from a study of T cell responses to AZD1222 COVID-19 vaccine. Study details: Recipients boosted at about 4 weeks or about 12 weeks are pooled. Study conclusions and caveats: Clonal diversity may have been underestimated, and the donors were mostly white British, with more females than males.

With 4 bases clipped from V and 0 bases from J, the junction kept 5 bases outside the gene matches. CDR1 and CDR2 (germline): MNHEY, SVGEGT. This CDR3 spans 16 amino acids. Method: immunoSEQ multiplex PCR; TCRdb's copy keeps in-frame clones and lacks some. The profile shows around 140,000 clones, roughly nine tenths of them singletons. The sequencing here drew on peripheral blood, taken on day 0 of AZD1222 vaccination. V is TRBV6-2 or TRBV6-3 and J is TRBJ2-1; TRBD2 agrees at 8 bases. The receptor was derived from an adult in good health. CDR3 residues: CASSWLAGSSYNEQFF. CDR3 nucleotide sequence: TGTGCCAGCAGTTGGTTAGCGGGGAGCTCCTACAATGAGCAGTTCTTC.